Each of the 24 T cell receptor beta chains below was sequenced from the same sample in a study of cytomegalovirus exposure and HLA in healthy donors. The PCR employed 60 Vbeta primers together with 13 Jbeta primers. Repertoires were generated with immunoSEQ multiplex PCR, while TCRdb's copy carries only in-frame clones and drops some. The sample lists roughly 38,000 clones; 76% were seen once. Sequencing used PBMCs. The receptor set was obtained from a woman aged 25-40 years in good health and CMV-seropositive.

The chain uses TRBV21-1 and TRBJ2-7; the D call in the table, TRBD2, was not verified against the DNA. TRBV21-1 is a documented pseudogene. CDR3 size: 16 residues. CDR3 DNA sequence: TGTGCCAGCAGCACCCACTTTAGGCGGGAGAGGTACGAGCAGTACTTC. Its protein is CASSTHFRRERYEQYF.

The rearrangement links TRBV5-6 to TRBJ2-1; possibly TRBD2 for D (6 bases). V lost 7 bases, J lost 7 bases, and 18 bases lay in between. The CDR3 contains 14 residues. Germline assignment: CDR1 SGHDT and CDR2 YYEEEE. CDR3 sequence reads: CASQRRGSGNEQFF. CDR3 bases: TGTGCCAGCCAGAGGAGGGGATCGGGTAATGAGCAGTTCTTC. The full variable domain, with the rest looked up from reference TRBV5-6 and TRBJ2-1, is DAGVTQSPTHLIKTRGQQVTLRCSPKSGHDTVSWYQQALGQGPQFIFQYYEEEERQRGNFPDRFSGHQFPNYSSELNVNALLLGDSALYLCASQRRGSGNEQFFGPGTRLTVL.

The gene calls are TRBV28 and TRBJ2-1; TRBD2 aligns across 8 bases. Germline V gives CDR1 MDHEN, CDR2 SYDVKM. Trimming at V came to 1 base and at J to 5 bases, leaving 7 bases not matched to a gene. There are 16 residues in the CDR3. The DNA for the CDR3 is TGTGCCAGCAGTTTATTTACTAGCGGAACTAACAATGAGCAGTTCTTC. This encodes CASSLFTSGTNNEQFF.

The V gene is TRBV5-6, the J gene TRBJ1-2; 11 nucleotides line up with TRBD1. The V gene's germline CDR1 is SGHDT and CDR2 YYEEEE. The ends lost 3 bases at V and 3 bases at J; junction bases unmatched: 10. The CDR3 is 17 residues long. CDR3 loop: CASSYGQGAVGYYGYTF. CDR3 nucleotide sequence: TGTGCCAGCAGCTACGGACAGGGGGCGGTTGGTTACTATGGCTACACCTTC.

The V gene is TRBV2, the J gene TRBJ1-2, with 7 bases lining up with TRBD1. The V and J ends lost 5 bases and 8 bases, in that order; junction bases with no gene match: 5. From germline, CDR1 is SNHLY and CDR2 FYNNEI. This CDR3 region has 12 residues. The CDR3 loop is CASSLQGEGYTF. CDR3 DNA sequence: TGTGCCAGCAGTCTTCAGGGGGAGGGCTACACCTTC.

This clone has only a few counts. The chain employs TRBV7-3 and TRBJ2-2; maybe TRBD1 (6 bases). The CDR3 sequence is 13 residues long. CDR1 is SGHTA, CDR2 FQGTGA, per germline. The ends were cut back, 8 bases at V and 4 bases at J, with 11 bases in the middle. This CDR3 is CASCRTATGELFF. Here the CDR3 DNA reads TGTGCCAGCTGCCGGACAGCCACCGGGGAGCTGTTTTTT.

The J gene is TRBJ2-2, the V gene TRBV5-1; 8 bases align to TRBD2. From germline, CDR1 is SGHRS and CDR2 YFSETQ. This CDR3 has 15 amino acids. V lost 2 bases, J lost 7 bases, and 7 bases stayed unmatched. The CDR3: CASSFSAGEVGELFF. The CDR3 coding sequence is TGCGCCAGCAGCTTTTCAGCGGGAGAGGTCGGGGAGCTGTTTTTT.

V usage is TRBV5-1 and J usage is TRBJ2-1, with a tentative D call TRBD1 (5 bases). Trimming left V 4 bases short and J 0 bases short, with 8 bases between. CDR1 is SGHRS, CDR2 YFSETQ, per germline. The CDR3 is 14 amino acids. CDR3 sequence (DNA): TGCGCCAGCAGCAGGGGTTCCTCCTACAATGAGCAGTTCTTC. Protein: CASSRGSSYNEQFF.

V is TRBV10-3 and J is TRBJ2-1, with D tentatively TRBD2 (7 bases). There are 18 residues in the CDR3. The germline V gene encodes CDR1 ENHRY and CDR2 SYGVKD. The V gene lost 0 bases and the J gene lost 6 bases, with 21 bases spanning the gap. CDR3 in DNA: TGTGCCATCAGTGAGTCTACCTTAGGGGGAGGGACCTTCAATGAGCAGTTCTTC. Protein: CAISESTLGGGTFNEQFF.

V and J are TRBV2 and TRBJ2-5, with 10 bases that match TRBD2. Germline V gives CDR1 SNHLY, CDR2 FYNNEI. CDR3 length: 15 amino acids. The V segment lost 7 bases and the J segment 1 base; nucleotides outside the gene matches: 6. CDR3 nucleotides: TGTGCCAGCACTGGGACTAGCGCGGGCCAAGAGACCCAGTACTTC. The encoded protein is CASTGTSAGQETQYF.

This chain's CDR3 is CASSSDRSSYEQYF. Here the CDR3 DNA reads TGCGCCAGCAGCAGCGACAGGAGCTCCTACGAGCAGTACTTC. The chain links TRBV4-1 to TRBJ2-7, with D perhaps TRBD1 (6 bases). With 5 bases removed from V and 0 bases from J, the gap between germline ends came to 11 bases. This CDR3 region has 14 residues. Germline CDR1 reads MGHRA; CDR2 reads YSYEKL.

This clone was counted a few times. V gene TRBV5-4 combines with J gene TRBJ2-7; D remains unclear. The CDR3 totals 13 residues. The V gene lost 5 bases and the J gene lost 5 bases, with 14 bases spanning the gap. CDR1 SGHNT and CDR2 YYREEE come from the germline V gene (reference sequence). Here the CDR3 DNA reads TGTGCCAGCAGAAACTCGGGTTCGGACGAGCAGTACTTC. Translating it yields CASRNSGSDEQYF.

V usage is TRBV5-1 and J usage is TRBJ2-7, with 11 bases matching TRBD2. Germline CDR1 SGHRS, CDR2 YFSETQ. With 2 bases clipped from V and 3 bases from J, the junction kept 1 base outside the gene matches. This CDR3 is built from 14 residues. The CDR3 bases are TGCGCCAGCAGCTTCACTAGCGGGAGCTACGAGCAGTACTTC. Translating it yields CASSFTSGSYEQYF. The full variable domain, its missing parts supplied by reference TRBV5-1 and TRBJ2-7, is KAGVTQTPRYLIKTRGQQVTLSCSPISGHRSVSWYQQTPGQGLQFLFEYFSETQRNKGNFPGRFSGRQFSNSRSEMNVSTLELGDSALYLCASSFTSGSYEQYFGPGTRLTVT.

V and J are TRBV6-5 and TRBJ1-2, with D possibly matching TRBD1 (5 bases). V lost 5 bases and J lost 2, with 12 bases in between. The germline gives CDR1 MNHEY, CDR2 SVGAGI. The CDR3 sequence is 14 residues long. The CDR3 sequence is CASSTLGGNYGYTF. The CDR3, as DNA: TGTGCCAGCAGTACCCTGGGGGGAAACTATGGCTACACCTTC.

This chain links TRBV5-1 with TRBJ2-5; 9 bases are a match to TRBD1. Trimming removed 0 bases from V and 5 bases from J; junction bases left unmatched: 2. CDR1 SGHRS and CDR2 YFSETQ come from the germline V gene. The CDR3 is 14 residues long. CDR3 amino acids: CASSLAGQGETQYF. CDR3 bases: TGCGCCAGCAGCTTGGCAGGACAGGGGGAGACCCAGTACTTC.

This sequence joins TRBV19 and TRBJ2-6; no definite D call. Trimming removed 0 bases at V and 1 base at J, with 4 bases between. CDR3 length: 15 amino acids. Germline lookup yields CDR1 LNHDA and CDR2 SQIVND (reference sequence). The chain's CDR3 is CASSIEESGANVLTF. The CDR3 DNA reads TGTGCCAGTAGTATAGAGGAGTCTGGGGCCAACGTCCTGACTTTC.

The V call is TRBV6-1, the J call TRBJ1-2; D call uncertain. This CDR3 has 15 residues. Trimming took off 7 bases at V and 4 bases at J, with 19 bases between the two ends. Looked up from germline, CDR1 is MNHNS and CDR2 is SASEGT. The CDR3 loop is CASTRGLARGYGYTF. The DNA for the CDR3 is TGTGCCAGCACGCGAGGTCTGGCGCGCGGCTATGGCTACACCTTC.

This clone was found a few times. The chain combines TRBV15 with TRBJ1-1, with unresolved D. Deletions cut 3 bases from V and 4 bases from J, with 18 bases between. Germline V CDR1 and CDR2: LNHNV, YYDKDF (reference sequence). This CDR3 spans 16 amino acids. DNA of the CDR3: TGTGCCACCAGCAGGGGAGGTTCCGGGGAGGGCACTGAAGCTTTCTTT. Its translation is CATSRGGSGEGTEAFF.

This rearrangement joins TRBV5-1 to TRBJ1-4, with 9 nucleotides matching TRBD1. Germline CDR1 is SGHRS and CDR2 is YFSETQ. This CDR3 comprises 14 residues. Trimming removed 2 bases from V and 5 bases from J; junction bases left unmatched: 1. The CDR3 loop reads CASSFGQGNEKLFF. DNA of the CDR3: TGCGCCAGCAGCTTCGGACAGGGGAATGAAAAACTGTTTTTT.

A few counts support this clone. This chain links TRBV5-1 with TRBJ2-3, with TRBD2 matching over 11 bases. The ends lost 4 bases at V and 3 bases at J; junction bases unmatched: 7. CDR3 length: 16 amino acids. Germline CDR1 is SGHRS and CDR2 is YFSETQ. In nucleotides, the CDR3 is TGCGCCAGCAGCCCCCTAGCGGGGGGCCAAACAGATACGCAGTATTTT. Amino acid sequence: CASSPLAGGQTDTQYF.

The chain carries TRBV7-3 and TRBJ2-2; D is ambiguous. Trimming cost V 2 bases and J 4 bases, with 5 bases left between them. The CDR3 totals 13 residues. Germline CDR1 and CDR2: SGHTA and FQGTGA. CDR3 in amino acids: CASSLYSTGELFF. The DNA for the CDR3 is TGTGCCAGCAGCTTATACAGCACCGGGGAGCTGTTTTTT.

J is TRBJ2-7 and V is TRBV29-1; perhaps TRBD1 as D (5 bases). V was trimmed by 1 base and J by 3 bases, leaving 13 bases between them. The CDR3 is 14 residues long. Germline V lookup: CDR1 SQVTM, CDR2 ANQGSEA. DNA for the CDR3: TGCAGCGTTGAAGCCCCGGACACGAACTACGAGCAGTACTTC. This codes for CSVEAPDTNYEQYF.

The chain carries TRBV7-9 and TRBJ1-1, with D hard to call. This CDR3 has 13 amino acids. V was clipped by 4 bases and J by 5 bases, with 11 bases between them. Germline CDR1 is SEHNR and CDR2 is FQNEAQ (reference sequence). CDR3 nucleotide sequence: TGTGCCAGCAGCTCTGAACGAGAGACTGAAGCTTTCTTT. As protein: CASSSERETEAFF.

J is TRBJ1-6 and V is TRBV4-1, with D possibly being TRBD1 (5 bases). Germline V gives CDR1 MGHRA, CDR2 YSYEKL. V was cut by 1 base and J by 7 bases, with 14 bases left in between. This CDR3 comprises 16 residues. The CDR3 sequence: CASSQGPTGSNSPLHF. CDR3 bases: TGCGCCAGCAGCCAAGGCCCAACAGGTTCCAATTCACCCCTCCACTTT.